These T cell receptor beta chains were read from a single sample in a study of technical replicates of blood from a handful of donors. Profiling relied on immunoSEQ multiplex PCR, and the TCRdb table lists in-frame clones only, not all of them. The sample lists about 100,000 clones; approximately 96% were seen once. The sample comprised T cells isolated from PBMCs. The receptors were sampled from a human donor in good health. Each CDR3 is given with its conserved first and last residue. A D gene is named only where the DNA matches it firmly. Some rows mark clone size as missing; the rest say once, few, many or name a class of expanded clone.

TRBJ1-1 | . | TRBV18 | . | TGTGCCAGCTCACCCCGGGGAGGAGAGAACACTGAAGCTTTCTTT | CASSPRGGENTEAFF
TRBJ1-5 | . | TRBV28 | . | TGTGCCAGCAGTCGTCAGGGGTTTAGCAATCAGCCCCAGCATTTT | CASSRQGFSNQPQHF
TRBJ2-5 | once | TRBV9 | TRBD2 | TGTGCCAGCAGCGTAGGAGTAGCGGGAGGCCAAGAGACCCAGTACTTC | CASSVGVAGGQETQYF
TRBJ2-7 | . | TRBV27 | TRBD2 | TGTGCCAGCAGTTTAGGGGGAGTATTAGCGGGGTCCGAGCAGTACTTC | CASSLGGVLAGSEQYF
TRBJ1-1 | . | TRBV4-1 | . | TGCGCCAGCAGCCAGAAGAATGCAGGGGACACTGAAGCTTTCTTT | CASSQKNAGDTEAFF
TRBJ2-1 | . | TRBV6-1 | . | TGTGCCAGCAGGGGCAGGGTTGATGAGCAGTTCTTC | CASRGRVDEQFF
TRBJ2-1 | . | TRBV7-6 | TRBD2 | TGTGCCAGCAGCTACTTCGGACTCCTAGCGGGGGGCCACAATGAGCAGTTCTTC | CASSYFGLLAGGHNEQFF
TRBJ2-5 | . | TRBV5-4 | . | TGTGCCAGCAGCTTCCGGACACCGTACCAAGAGACCCAGTACTTC | CASSFRTPYQETQYF
TRBJ2-4 | . | TRBV27 | TRBD2 | TGTGCCAGCAGTTCCCCCTGGGGGGGACTAGCGGGGGGGCCCATCCCACCGAGAAACATTCAGTACTTC | CASSSPWGGLAGGPIPPRNIQYF
TRBJ1-1 | . | TRBV5-4 | . | TGTGCCAGCAGCTTGGAAACGGGACAGAACACTGAAGCTTTCTTT | CASSLETGQNTEAFF
TRBJ2-3 | . | TRBV19 | TRBD2 | TGTGCCAGTTCCTCGTTTTCCAGCGGGGGGACAGATACGCAGTATTTT | CASSSFSSGGTDTQYF
TRBJ2-5 | . | TRBV5-1 | TRBD2 | TGCGCCAGCAGCTTGCGGCAGGGAGGGCAAGAGACCCAGTACTTC | CASSLRQGGQETQYF
TRBJ2-1 | . | TRBV18 | TRBD2 | TGTGCCAGCTCACCCACAGCGGGAAGGCTTTCTATCGATGAGCAGTTCTTC | CASSPTAGRLSIDEQFF
TRBJ2-1 | . | TRBV9 | . | TGTGCCAGCAGCGTAGAAGGGGGTGCCCTCCACCTGGACAATGAGCAGTTCTTC | CASSVEGGALHLDNEQFF
TRBJ2-7 | . | TRBV5-6 | . | TGTGCCAGCAGCTTGGCAGGGTGGTCCTACGAGCAGTACTTC | CASSLAGWSYEQYF
TRBJ1-2 | . | TRBV29-1 | . | TGCAGCGTTGTCGGACAGATAAACTATGGCTACACCTTC | CSVVGQINYGYTF
TRBJ2-5 | . | TRBV5-1 | . | TGCGCCAGCAGCTTGGATGCGGGGAGCCAAGAGACCCAGTACTTC | CASSLDAGSQETQYF
TRBJ2-2 | . | TRBV1 | . | TGCACCAGCAGCCAAGATCACCCGGGGGGCCCCACCGGGGAGCTGTTTTTT | CTSSQDHPGGPTGELFF
TRBJ2-7 | once | TRBV5-4 | TRBD2 | TGTGCCAGCAGCCCCGGGACTAGCGACGCCTACGAGCAGTACTTC | CASSPGTSDAYEQYF
TRBJ2-3 | . | TRBV20-1 | . | TGCAGTGCTAGGAGCCACGATACGCAGTATTTT | CSARSHDTQYF
TRBJ2-7 | . | TRBV5-1 | . | TGCGCCAGCAGCCGGGTCGGCAGTAGCTCCTACGAGCAGTACTTC | CASSRVGSSSYEQYF
TRBJ2-3 | . | TRBV5-1 | . | TGCGCCAGCAGCTTGGCAGTCGACAGTACAGATACGCAGTATTTT | CASSLAVDSTDTQYF
TRBJ2-5 | once | TRBV11-2 | TRBD2 | TGTGCCAGCAGCTTGTCTCTGTCGGGGGGCCAAGAGACCCAGTACTTC | CASSLSLSGGQETQYF
TRBJ2-7 | . | TRBV11-2 | . | TGTGCCAGCAGCTTAGTCGGAGGTCGCTCCTACGAGCAGTACTTC | CASSLVGGRSYEQYF
TRBJ1-2 | . | TRBV4-1 | . | TGCGCCAGCAGCCAAGATTCACAGCTCTATGGCTACACCTTC | CASSQDSQLYGYTF
TRBJ2-1 | . | TRBV9 | . | TGTGCCAGCAGACAGGGTAATGAGCAGTTCTTC | CASRQGNEQFF
TRBJ1-1 | once | TRBV11-2 | TRBD1 | TGTGCCAGCAGCGAGGGACAGGGGCCGGGCACTGAAGCTTTCTTT | CASSEGQGPGTEAFF
TRBJ2-2 | . | TRBV7-2 | . | TGTGCCAGCAGCTTAGTCGCGGGGAACACCGGGGAGCTGTTTTTT | CASSLVAGNTGELFF
TRBJ2-5 | . | TRBV10-1 | . | TGCGCCAGCAGCCCAAGGGGGCAAGAGACCCAGTACTTC | CASSPRGQETQYF
TRBJ2-5 | . | TRBV27 | TRBD2 | TGTGCCAGCAGTCTAGCGGGAGGGATAGAGACCCAGTACTTC | CASSLAGGIETQYF
TRBJ1-3 | . | TRBV18 | . | TGTGCCAGCTCAGGAAAACAGGTTGGCTCTGGAAACACCATATATTTT | CASSGKQVGSGNTIYF
TRBJ1-1 | . | TRBV7-9 | . | TGTGCCAGCAGCGATACAGCAGGGTTAGCTTTCTTT | CASSDTAGLAFF
TRBJ2-7 | few | TRBV30 | . | TGTGCCTGGAGTGTAACAGATCCCCAGGACTTC | CAWSVTDPQDF
TRBJ1-1 | few | TRBV4-2 | TRBD1 | TGTGCCAGCAGCCAACGGCCAGGACAGGGATACATTCCCTTCATGAACACTGAAGCTTTCTTT | CASSQRPGQGYIPFMNTEAFF
TRBJ1-1 | once | TRBV11-2 | TRBD1 | TGTGCCAGCAGCTCGAGGACAGGGATGAACACTGAAGCTTTCTTT | CASSSRTGMNTEAFF
TRBJ1-5 | . | TRBV28 | . | TGTGCCAGCAGTTTATTTGCCGGGAATCAGCCCCAGCATTTT | CASSLFAGNQPQHF
TRBJ1-1 | . | TRBV14 | . | TGTGCCAGCAGCCAGAGGGAGCGGGGGAACACTGAAGCTTTCTTT | CASSQRERGNTEAFF
TRBJ2-5 | . | TRBV19 | . | TGTGCCAGTAGTAACTACCCTTCGATGGAGACCCAGTACTTC | CASSNYPSMETQYF
TRBJ1-2 | . | TRBV30 | . | TGTGCCTGGAGCGACAGGAACTATGGCTACACCTTC | CAWSDRNYGYTF
TRBJ2-7 | . | TRBV4-2 | . | TGTGCCAGCAGCCAAGAAAGAGCGAGCTACGAGCAGTACTTC | CASSQERASYEQYF
TRBJ1-5 | . | TRBV28 | TRBD1 | TGTGCCAGCAGTCAGGACAGGGGCTGGAATAGCAATCAGCCCCAGCATTTT | CASSQDRGWNSNQPQHF
TRBJ1-6 | . | TRBV9 | . | TGTGCCAGCAGCGTAGCGGGGGGCTCCTATAATTCACCCCTCCACTTT | CASSVAGGSYNSPLHF
TRBJ1-1 | . | TRBV19 | . | TGCGCCAGTAGTATTGGGACATCGGCTGAAGCTTTCTTT | CASSIGTSAEAFF
TRBJ2-2 | . | TRBV30 | . | TGTGCCTGGAGGAACTGGGGGGACTCCAACACCGGGGAGCTGTTTTTT | CAWRNWGDSNTGELFF
TRBJ2-7 | . | TRBV19 | TRBD1 | TGTGCCAGTAGTAGCGGGACAGGGGTGAAAGAGCAGTACTTC | CASSSGTGVKEQYF
TRBJ1-2 | . | TRBV13 | TRBD1 | TGTGCCAGCAGCATCAGGGGGGACTATGGCTACACCTTC | CASSIRGDYGYTF
TRBJ2-1 | . | TRBV5-1 | TRBD2 | TGCGCCAGCAGCTTGGGGGCTAGCGGGGGGGACGAGCAGTTCTTC | CASSLGASGGDEQFF
TRBJ2-7 | . | TRBV7-9 | . | TGTGCCAGCGGGAGCGATCCTACCTACGAGCAGTACTTC | CASGSDPTYEQYF
TRBJ2-1 | . | TRBV10-3 | . | TGTGCCATCGGCGGGCATTACAATGAGCAGTTCTTC | CAIGGHYNEQFF